The table lists the clone carrying this T cell receptor beta chain with many counts. Its antigen is unidentified. The record originates from a study of Graves' ophthalmopathy and Graves' hyperthyroidism. The CDR3 length is 15 residues. Trimming at V came to 0 bases and at J to 4 bases, leaving 5 bases not matched to a gene. The germline V gene encodes CDR1 SGHRS and CDR2 YFSETQ. Overall study results and limits: Discrimination between ophthalmopathy and stable hyperthyroidism by a 13-signature model showed about 86% sensitivity and about 81% specificity.

The study enrolled ophthalmopathy donors with moderate-to-severe activity, CAS ≥3, NOSPECS ≥4 and duration under 3 months. RNA transcripts yielded amplified TCR beta CDR3 regions. Amplification began with first-round RT-PCR using HTBI primers, then second-round multiplex PCR was performed. From the multiplex PCR reads, TCRdb called clonotypes with MiXCR, one entry per CDR3 protein. The sample includes around 660,000 distinct CDR3 sequences, just over 40% seen only once; the top ten take more than 3%. Specimen: peripheral blood. The TCR sequence derives from an adult man with Graves' ophthalmopathy. V gene TRBV5-1 combines with J gene TRBJ2-5; 8 nucleotides match TRBD1. For the CDR3, the DNA is TGCGCCAGCAGCTTGGGGACAGGGACAGGAGAGACCCAGTACTTC. It codes for CASSLGTGTGETQYF.